This T cell receptor beta chain was sequenced for a study of shared clonotypes between healthy human individuals. Overall study context: Each donor's CD8 memory used one plate, CD8 naive two, each CD4 subset three. Study-wide results and limits: When compared with the clonotypes that were shared by all four sorted-subset donors, the non-shared clonotypes turned out to have lower generation probabilities. Researchers found naive subsets generally carried larger estimated richness than memory subsets.

Concerning this clone: As yet, its antigen is unknown.

Study processing details: Owing to the provision of junction-only sequences devoid of quality scores by immunoSEQ, filtering differed. Profiling relied on immunoSEQ multiplex PCR, and the TCRdb table lists in-frame clones only, not all of them. V and J calls and clone size follow that table, whereas D and trimming were derived from the DNA. The sample lists around 700,000 clones; around 72% were seen once. This TCR was sampled from a woman aged 30 to 39 in good health. The sequencing sample was made of memory CD4+ T cells sorted from blood. This sample's subset: CD45RA-negative fraction.

CDR3 coding DNA: TGTGCCAGCAGCGTGGGGACTAGCGGGAGGATCTACGAGCAGTACTTC. This translates into CASSVGTSGRIYEQYF. This chain connects TRBV9 to TRBJ2-7, with 15 bases fitting TRBD2. Per the germline V gene, CDR1 is SGDLS and CDR2 is YYNGEE. The CDR3 has 16 amino acids. Germline trimming cut 2 bases from V and 3 bases from J; bases unmatched to any gene: 3.